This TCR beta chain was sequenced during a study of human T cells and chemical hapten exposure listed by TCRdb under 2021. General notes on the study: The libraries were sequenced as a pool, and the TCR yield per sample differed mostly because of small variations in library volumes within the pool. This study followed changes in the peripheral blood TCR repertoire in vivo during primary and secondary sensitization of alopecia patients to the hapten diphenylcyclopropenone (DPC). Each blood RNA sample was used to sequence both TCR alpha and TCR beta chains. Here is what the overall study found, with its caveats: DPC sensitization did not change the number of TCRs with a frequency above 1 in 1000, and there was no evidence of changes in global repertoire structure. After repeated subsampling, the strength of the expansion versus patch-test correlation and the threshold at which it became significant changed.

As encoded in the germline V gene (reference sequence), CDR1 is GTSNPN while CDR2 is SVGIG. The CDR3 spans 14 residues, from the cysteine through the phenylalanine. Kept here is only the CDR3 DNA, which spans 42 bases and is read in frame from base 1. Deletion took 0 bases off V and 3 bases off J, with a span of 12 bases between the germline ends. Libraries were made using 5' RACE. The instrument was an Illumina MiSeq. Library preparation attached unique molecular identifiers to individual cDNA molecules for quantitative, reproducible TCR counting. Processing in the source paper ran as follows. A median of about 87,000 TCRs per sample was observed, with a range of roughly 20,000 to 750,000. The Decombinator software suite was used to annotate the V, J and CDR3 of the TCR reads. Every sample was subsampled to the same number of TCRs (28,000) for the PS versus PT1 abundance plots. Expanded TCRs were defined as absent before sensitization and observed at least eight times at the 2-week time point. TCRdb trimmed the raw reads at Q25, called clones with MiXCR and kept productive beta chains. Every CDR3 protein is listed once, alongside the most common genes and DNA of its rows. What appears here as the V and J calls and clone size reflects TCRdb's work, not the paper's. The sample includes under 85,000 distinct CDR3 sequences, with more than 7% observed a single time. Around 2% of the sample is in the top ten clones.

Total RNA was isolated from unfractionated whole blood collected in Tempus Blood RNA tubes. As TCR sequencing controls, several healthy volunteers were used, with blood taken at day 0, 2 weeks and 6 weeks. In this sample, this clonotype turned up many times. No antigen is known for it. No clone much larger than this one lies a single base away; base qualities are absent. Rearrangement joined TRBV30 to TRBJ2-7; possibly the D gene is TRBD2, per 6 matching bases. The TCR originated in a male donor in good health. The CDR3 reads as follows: CAWSVRGAFYEQYF. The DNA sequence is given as TGTGCCTGGAGTGTGCGCGGGGCGTTCTACGAGCAGTACTTC.